Listed below are T cell receptor beta chains from one sample, sequenced in a study of T cell responses to AZD1222 COVID-19 vaccine. Only in-frame clones appear in the TCRdb table, and some are missing; sequencing was by immunoSEQ multiplex PCR. The table has 40,000 to 65,000 clones, about four fifths seen once; the top ten hold 25% to 30%. Source: peripheral blood, taken on day 0 of AZD1222 vaccination. These receptors were taken from an adult in good health. Both conserved end residues are part of each CDR3. D genes are given only for firm matches. Clone size is shown for a subset of rows, as once, few, many or a class of expanded clone.

cdr3_length,clone_size,j_call,v_call,d_call,cdr3_nt,cdr3_aa
14,-,TRBJ2-1,TRBV19,TRBD2,TGTGCCAGTGCCCTAGAGCGGGGATACAATGAGCAGTTCTTC,CASALERGYNEQFF
19,-,TRBJ2-1,TRBV7-8,TRBD1,TGTGCCAGCAGCTTAGTAGGGTTTAGTTTTAGGGACAGGTCCAATGAGCAGTTCTTC,CASSLVGFSFRDRSNEQFF
15,-,TRBJ1-5,TRBV28,-,TGTGCCAGCAGTTTCTTTTCCGTCTTGGATCAGCCCCAGCATTTT,CASSFFSVLDQPQHF
16,-,TRBJ2-1,TRBV5-1,-,TGCGCCAGCAGCTTGGGGCTAGCGTTCTCCTACAATGAGCAGTTCTTC,CASSLGLAFSYNEQFF
15,-,TRBJ2-7,TRBV6-5,TRBD2,TGTGCCAGCAGTTACCAGGGGGTAGCGGGGGACGAGCAGTACTTC,CASSYQGVAGDEQYF
14,-,TRBJ1-3,TRBV28,TRBD1,TGTGCCAGCAGTTTCGGACAGGGTGGAAACACCATATATTTT,CASSFGQGGNTIYF
15,-,TRBJ2-1,TRBV28,-,TGTGCCACCTGGCGCCCAACGACCAGAAACAATGAGCAGTTCTTC,CATWRPTTRNNEQFF
13,-,TRBJ1-3,TRBV6-5,-,TGTGCCAGCAGGACACAGGAGGGAAACACCATATATTTT,CASRTQEGNTIYF
14,-,TRBJ2-7,TRBV6-5,-,TGTGCCAGCAGCTCCCCGGGACCGACTTACGAGCAGTACTTC,CASSSPGPTYEQYF
13,once,TRBJ2-5,TRBV16,-,TGTGCCAGCAGCCAATCCAGCGCCGGGGACCAGTACTTC,CASSQSSAGDQYF
14,-,TRBJ2-1,TRBV7-3,-,TGTGCCAGCAGCTTGACTATAAGGGACAATGAGCAGTTCTTC,CASSLTIRDNEQFF
17,-,TRBJ2-1,TRBV7-2,TRBD2,TGTGCCAGCAGCTTAGGGGGACTAGCGGGAACCTACAATGAGCAGTTCTTC,CASSLGGLAGTYNEQFF
16,-,TRBJ1-5,TRBV7-2,TRBD1,TGTGCCAGCAGCTTAGAAACAGGGGGGAGCAATCAGCCCCAGCATTTT,CASSLETGGSNQPQHF
16,few,TRBJ2-2,TRBV29-1,TRBD2,TGCAGCGCCGGGGGGGGCGGAAACAAGAACACCGGGGAGCTGTTTTTT,CSAGGGGNKNTGELFF
15,once,TRBJ2-7,TRBV11-3,TRBD2,TGTGCCAGCAGCTTAGTTGGGGGGGGAACGCACGAGCAGTACTTC,CASSLVGGGTHEQYF
16,-,TRBJ1-3,TRBV5-1,-,TGCGCCAGCAGCTTCGGGGGGCTGAGCTCTGGAAACACCATATATTTT,CASSFGGLSSGNTIYF
14,-,TRBJ1-2,TRBV19,TRBD1,TGTGCCAGTAGCTCAGGGGGCTTGGGCTATGGCTACACCTTC,CASSSGGLGYGYTF
13,-,TRBJ1-1,TRBV9,-,TGTGCCAGCAGCGTAGAAGGGCTATCTGAAGCTTTCTTT,CASSVEGLSEAFF
15,-,TRBJ1-5,TRBV9,-,TGTGCCAGCAGCGAGACCCGCCAGTCCAATCAGCCCCAGCATTTT,CASSETRQSNQPQHF
14,-,TRBJ2-1,TRBV5-1,-,TGCGCCAGCAGCTCAAGCTCGGTAGGCTATGAGCAGTTCTTC,CASSSSSVGYEQFF
15,-,TRBJ2-3,TRBV18,-,TGTGCCAGCTCACCCCCGGACTCGTACGGAGATACGCAGTATTTT,CASSPPDSYGDTQYF
15,-,TRBJ1-1,TRBV4-1,-,TGCGCCAGCAGCCAAGAACCGGCCATGAACACTGAAGCTTTCTTT,CASSQEPAMNTEAFF
13,-,TRBJ1-4,TRBV27,-,TGTGCCAGCAGTTACTCTATGGGGGAAAAACTGTTTTTT,CASSYSMGEKLFF
17,once,TRBJ1-1,TRBV6-2/TRBV6-3,-,TGTGCCAGCAGTCACCGACGGTCCCTCAGTTGGAACACTGAAGCTTTCTTT,CASSHRRSLSWNTEAFF
15,-,TRBJ1-2,TRBV5-4,TRBD1,TGTGCCAGCAGCTTGGCCGGGACAGGGCGGTATGGCTACACCTTC,CASSLAGTGRYGYTF
15,-,TRBJ1-1,TRBV4-1,-,TGCGCCAGCAGCCAACGGGGGAACAAGAACACTGAAGCTTTCTTT,CASSQRGNKNTEAFF
16,-,TRBJ2-2,TRBV5-4,TRBD1,TGTGCCAGCAGCTCAAACAGGGGTTCGTTTGCCGGGGAGCTGTTTTTT,CASSSNRGSFAGELFF
13,-,TRBJ1-1,TRBV23-1,-,TGCGCCAGCAGTCAAACAGGGAGCGCTGAAGCTTTCTTT,CASSQTGSAEAFF
15,-,TRBJ2-1,TRBV4-2,TRBD2,TGTGCCAGCAGCCTGCCTCTAGCGGGAGGGACGGAGCAGTTCTTC,CASSLPLAGGTEQFF
14,-,TRBJ2-7,TRBV19,TRBD2,TGTGCCACCCGAGACACTAGCGGGAGTTACGAGCAGTACTTC,CATRDTSGSYEQYF
16,-,TRBJ1-1,TRBV7-2,-,TGTGCCAGCAGCCTCACTCCGGGACTTCTGAACACTGAAGCTTTCTTT,CASSLTPGLLNTEAFF
13,few,TRBJ1-1,TRBV4-1,-,TGCGCCAGCAGCCCGACTAGGGGCACTGAAGCTTTCTTT,CASSPTRGTEAFF
14,-,TRBJ1-1,TRBV3-1/TRBV3-2,-,TGTGCCAGCAGCCCAGGGGTGGTGAACACTGAAGCTTTCTTT,CASSPGVVNTEAFF
17,-,TRBJ2-2,TRBV28,-,TGTGCCAGCAGTTCAACGGCCGGGACATTGAACACCGGGGAGCTGTTTTTT,CASSSTAGTLNTGELFF
16,-,TRBJ1-3,TRBV6-5,-,TGTGCCAGCAGTTACTCTAGAGAGAGCTCTGGAAACACCATATATTTT,CASSYSRESSGNTIYF
14,once,TRBJ1-4,TRBV5-4,-,TGTGCCAGCAGCTTGGGGGGAGAGGGTGAAAAACTGTTTTTT,CASSLGGEGEKLFF
13,-,TRBJ2-2,TRBV19,TRBD1,TGTGCCAGTAGTAAGGACAGGTTCGGGGAGCTGTTTTTT,CASSKDRFGELFF
14,few,TRBJ2-7,TRBV27,TRBD1,TGTGCCAGCAGTTTATTGGGGACAGGGCTCGAGCAGTACTTC,CASSLLGTGLEQYF
13,-,TRBJ1-1,TRBV10-2,-,TGCGCCAGCAGTGAGTCCAGGGAGACTGAAGCTTTCTTT,CASSESRETEAFF
15,-,TRBJ2-1,TRBV28,-,TGTGCCAGCAGTTGGGAGCCGTCCTCCTACAATGAGCAGTTCTTC,CASSWEPSSYNEQFF
11,-,TRBJ1-1,TRBV29-1,-,TGCAGCGTAGGGGGTTACACTGAAGCTTTCTTT,CSVGGYTEAFF
16,-,TRBJ2-2,TRBV3-1/TRBV3-2,TRBD1,TGTGCCAGCAGCCAAGCAAGGGGGCGCGGGACCGGGGAGCTGTTTTTT,CASSQARGRGTGELFF
14,-,TRBJ2-1,TRBV20-1,-,TGCAGTGCTAGTGACGGGAGCTCCTACAATGAGCAGTTCTTC,CSASDGSSYNEQFF
15,-,TRBJ2-2,TRBV21-1,-,TGTGCCAGCAGCCTAACAGGGTCTCGGCCCGGGGAGCTGTTTTTT,CASSLTGSRPGELFF
15,-,TRBJ2-4,TRBV20-1,TRBD1,TGCAGTGCTAGTAGGTCAGGGGGTGCCAAAAACATTCAGTACTTC,CSASRSGGAKNIQYF
13,-,TRBJ1-1,TRBV29-1,-,TGCAGCGTTGAACGACAGGAAACGGGGCTAGCTTTCTTT,CSVERQETGLAFF
14,-,TRBJ2-7,TRBV6-1,-,TGTGCCAGCAGTGAAGCGACTCGAACCTACGAGCAGTACTTC,CASSEATRTYEQYF
17,-,TRBJ1-5,TRBV19,TRBD1,TGTGCCAGTAGTATAGTGGGACAGGGTGCGAGCAATCAGCCCCAGCATTTT,CASSIVGQGASNQPQHF
15,-,TRBJ2-3,TRBV11-2,-,TGTGCCAGCAGCTTAGATCCAGGGCAGACAGATACGCAGTATTTT,CASSLDPGQTDTQYF
20,-,TRBJ2-2,TRBV29-1,TRBD2,TGCAGCGTTGAAAAAAGGGGGGCTAGCGGGAGTTGGGCCAACACCGGGGAGCTGTTTTTT,CSVEKRGASGSWANTGELFF
15,-,TRBJ2-5,TRBV6-5,-,TGTGCCAGCAGTTATGGTCTAGGGTCAGGTGAGACCCAGTACTTC,CASSYGLGSGETQYF
14,-,TRBJ2-5,TRBV7-4,-,TGTGCCAGCAGACCAGGACCCCTCGGGGAGACCCAGTACTTC,CASRPGPLGETQYF
14,-,TRBJ1-1,TRBV3-1/TRBV3-2,-,TGTGCCAGCAGCCAAGACGGCGCTTCGGGTGAAGCTTTCTTT,CASSQDGASGEAFF
15,-,TRBJ2-1,TRBV18,TRBD2,TGTGCCAGCTCGCCTACTAGCGGGAGACACAATGAGCAGTTCTTC,CASSPTSGRHNEQFF
14,-,TRBJ1-5,TRBV19,-,TGTGCCAGTAGGCCTTGGACAGCCCATCAGCCCCAGCATTTT,CASRPWTAHQPQHF
14,-,TRBJ2-2,TRBV30,TRBD1,TGTGCCTGGAAAGGGGGCTACACGGCCGGGGAGCTGTTTTTT,CAWKGGYTAGELFF
15,-,TRBJ2-3,TRBV4-1,-,TGCGCCAGCAGCCAATTCAGCGGGAGCACAGATACGCAGTATTTT,CASSQFSGSTDTQYF
15,-,TRBJ1-4,TRBV5-1,-,TGCGCCAGCAGCTCCTATTCGGGACCTAATGAAAAACTGTTTTTT,CASSSYSGPNEKLFF